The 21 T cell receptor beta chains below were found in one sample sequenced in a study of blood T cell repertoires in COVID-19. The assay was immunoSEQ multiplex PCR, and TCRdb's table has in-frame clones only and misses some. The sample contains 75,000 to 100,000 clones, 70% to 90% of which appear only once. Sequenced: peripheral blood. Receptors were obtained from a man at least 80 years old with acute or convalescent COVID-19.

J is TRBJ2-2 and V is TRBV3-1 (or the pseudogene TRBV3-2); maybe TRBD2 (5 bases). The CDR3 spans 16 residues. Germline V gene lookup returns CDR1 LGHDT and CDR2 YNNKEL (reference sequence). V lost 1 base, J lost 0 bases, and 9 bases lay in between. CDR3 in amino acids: CASSQGYGANTGELFF. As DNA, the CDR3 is TGTGCCAGCAGCCAAGGATACGGGGCGAACACCGGGGAGCTGTTTTTT.

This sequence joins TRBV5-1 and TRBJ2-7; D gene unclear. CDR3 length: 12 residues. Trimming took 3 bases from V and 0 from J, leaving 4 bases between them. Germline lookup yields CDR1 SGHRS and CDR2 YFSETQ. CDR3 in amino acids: CASSSSSYEQYF. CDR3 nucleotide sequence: TGCGCCAGCAGCTCGAGCTCCTACGAGCAGTACTTC.

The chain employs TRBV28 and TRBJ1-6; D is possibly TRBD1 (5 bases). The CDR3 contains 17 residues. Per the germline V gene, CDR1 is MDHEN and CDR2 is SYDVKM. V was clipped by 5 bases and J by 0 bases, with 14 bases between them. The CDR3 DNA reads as TGTGCCAGCAGTCCTACTGGGGGGAGCTCCTATAATTCACCCCTCCACTTT. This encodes CASSPTGGSSYNSPLHF.

CDR3 in amino acids: CASSEQWNTEAFF. CDR3 sequence (DNA): TGTGCCAGCAGTGAACAGTGGAACACTGAAGCTTTCTTT. This chain links TRBV27 with TRBJ1-1; D ambiguous. V dropped 5 bases and J dropped 1 base, with 8 bases sitting between them. CDR3 length equals 13 residues. CDR1 MNHEY and CDR2 SMNVEV come from the germline V gene (reference sequence).

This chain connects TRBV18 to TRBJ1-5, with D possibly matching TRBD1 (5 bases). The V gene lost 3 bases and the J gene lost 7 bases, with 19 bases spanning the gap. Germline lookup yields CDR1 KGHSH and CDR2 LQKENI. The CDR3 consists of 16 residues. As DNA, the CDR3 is TGTGCCAGCTCACCCCTAAGGGCCAGGGAGGGCCAGCCCCAGCATTTT. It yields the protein CASSPLRAREGQPQHF. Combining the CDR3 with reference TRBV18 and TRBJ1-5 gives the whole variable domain NAGVMQNPRHLVRRRGQEARLRCSPMKGHSHVYWYRQLPEEGLKFMVYLQKENIIDESGMPKERFSAEFPKEGPSILRIQQVVRGDSAAYFCASSPLRAREGQPQHFGDGTRLSIL.

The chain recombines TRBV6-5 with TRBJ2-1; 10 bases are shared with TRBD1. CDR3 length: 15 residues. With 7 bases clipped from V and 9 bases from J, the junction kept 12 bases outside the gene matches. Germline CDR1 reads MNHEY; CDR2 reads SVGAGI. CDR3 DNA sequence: TGTGCCAGCATCGAGGGGGGACAGGGGATTGGTGAGCAGTTCTTC. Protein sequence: CASIEGGQGIGEQFF.

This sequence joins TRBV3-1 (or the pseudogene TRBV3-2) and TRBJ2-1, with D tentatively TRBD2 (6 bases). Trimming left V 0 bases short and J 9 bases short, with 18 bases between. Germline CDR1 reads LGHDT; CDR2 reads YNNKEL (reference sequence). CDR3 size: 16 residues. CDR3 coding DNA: TGTGCCAGCAGCCAAGATTGGCTAGCGTCTAGCTCTGAGCAGTTCTTC. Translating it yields CASSQDWLASSSEQFF.

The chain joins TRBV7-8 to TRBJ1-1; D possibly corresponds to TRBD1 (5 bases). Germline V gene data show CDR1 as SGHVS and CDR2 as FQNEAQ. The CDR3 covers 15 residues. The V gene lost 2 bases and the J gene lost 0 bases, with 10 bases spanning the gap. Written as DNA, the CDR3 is TGTGCCAGCAGCTTAAGAAGGGGCATGAACACTGAAGCTTTCTTT. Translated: CASSLRRGMNTEAFF.

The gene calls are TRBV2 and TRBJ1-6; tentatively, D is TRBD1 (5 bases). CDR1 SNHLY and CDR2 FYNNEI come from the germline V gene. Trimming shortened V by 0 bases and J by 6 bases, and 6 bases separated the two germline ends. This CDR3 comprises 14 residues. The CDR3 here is CASSEATANSPLHF. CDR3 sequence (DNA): TGTGCCAGCAGTGAAGCGACAGCTAATTCACCCCTCCACTTT.

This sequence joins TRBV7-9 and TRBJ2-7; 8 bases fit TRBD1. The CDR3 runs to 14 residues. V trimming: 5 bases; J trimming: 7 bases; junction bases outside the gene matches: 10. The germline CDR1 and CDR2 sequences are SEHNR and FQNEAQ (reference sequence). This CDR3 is CASSPDREPFEQYF. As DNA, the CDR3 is TGTGCCAGCAGCCCGGACAGGGAGCCCTTTGAGCAGTACTTC.

The CDR3 protein is CASSESRGAGGYTF. For the CDR3, the DNA is TGTGCCAGCAGTGAATCCAGGGGCGCGGGTGGCTACACCTTC. V gene TRBV6-1 combines with J gene TRBJ1-2; tentative D call: TRBD1 (6 bases). Germline CDR1 and CDR2: MNHNS and SASEGT. The CDR3 is 14 amino acids. V lost 2 bases to trimming and J lost 7 bases, with 14 bases between them.

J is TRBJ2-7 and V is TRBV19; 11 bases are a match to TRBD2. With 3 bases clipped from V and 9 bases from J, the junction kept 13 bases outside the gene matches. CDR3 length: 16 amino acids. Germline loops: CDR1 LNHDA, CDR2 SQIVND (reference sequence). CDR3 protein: CASSITSGRDPFGQYF. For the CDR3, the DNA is TGTGCCAGTAGTATTACTAGCGGGAGAGACCCTTTTGGGCAGTACTTC. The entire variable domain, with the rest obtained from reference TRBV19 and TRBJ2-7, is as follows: DGGITQSPKYLFRKEGQNVTLSCEQNLNHDAMYWYRQDPGQGLRLIYYSQIVNDFQKGDIAEGYSVSREKKESFPLTVTSAQKNPTAFYLCASSITSGRDPFGQYFGPGTRLTVT.

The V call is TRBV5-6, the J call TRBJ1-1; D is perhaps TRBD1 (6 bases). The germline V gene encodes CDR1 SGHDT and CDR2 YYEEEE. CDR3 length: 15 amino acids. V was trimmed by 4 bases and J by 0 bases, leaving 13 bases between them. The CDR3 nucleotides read TGTGCCAGCAGCAGACGGACAGTCATGAACACTGAAGCTTTCTTT. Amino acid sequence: CASSRRTVMNTEAFF.

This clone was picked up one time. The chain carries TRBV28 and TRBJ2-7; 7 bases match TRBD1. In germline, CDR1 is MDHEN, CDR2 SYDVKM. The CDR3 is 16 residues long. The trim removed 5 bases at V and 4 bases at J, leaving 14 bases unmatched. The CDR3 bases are TGTGCCAGCAGTCCGCACCCCAGGGGGTTTGGGTACGAGCAGTACTTC. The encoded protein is CASSPHPRGFGYEQYF.

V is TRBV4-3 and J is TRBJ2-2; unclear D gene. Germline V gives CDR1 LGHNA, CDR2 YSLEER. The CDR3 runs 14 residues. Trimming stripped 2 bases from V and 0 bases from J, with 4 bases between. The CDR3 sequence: CASSQLANTGELFF. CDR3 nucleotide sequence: TGCGCCAGCAGCCAACTTGCGAACACCGGGGAGCTGTTTTTT.

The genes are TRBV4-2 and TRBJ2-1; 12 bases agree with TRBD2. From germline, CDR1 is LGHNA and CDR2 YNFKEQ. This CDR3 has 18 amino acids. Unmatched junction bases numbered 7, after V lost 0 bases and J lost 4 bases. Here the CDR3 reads CASSQESSGRAGYNEQFF. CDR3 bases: TGTGCCAGCAGCCAAGAATCTAGCGGGAGGGCCGGTTACAATGAGCAGTTCTTC.

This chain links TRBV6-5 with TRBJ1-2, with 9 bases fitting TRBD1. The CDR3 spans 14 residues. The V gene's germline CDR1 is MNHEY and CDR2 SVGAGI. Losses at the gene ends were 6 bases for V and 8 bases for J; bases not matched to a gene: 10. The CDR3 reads CASRGTGGNRGYTF. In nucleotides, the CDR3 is TGTGCCAGCAGGGGTACAGGGGGCAATAGGGGCTACACCTTC.

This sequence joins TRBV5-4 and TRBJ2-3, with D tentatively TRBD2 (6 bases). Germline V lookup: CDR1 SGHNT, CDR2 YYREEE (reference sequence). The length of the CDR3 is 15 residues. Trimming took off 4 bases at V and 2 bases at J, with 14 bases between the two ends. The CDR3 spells CASSPGDFDTDTQYF. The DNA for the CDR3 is TGTGCCAGCAGCCCCGGGGACTTCGACACAGATACGCAGTATTTT. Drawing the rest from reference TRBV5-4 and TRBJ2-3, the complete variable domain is ETGVTQSPTHLIKTRGQQVTLRCSSQSGHNTVSWYQQALGQGPQFIFQYYREEENGRGNFPPRFSGLQFPNYSSELNVNALELDDSALYLCASSPGDFDTDTQYFGPGTRLTVL.

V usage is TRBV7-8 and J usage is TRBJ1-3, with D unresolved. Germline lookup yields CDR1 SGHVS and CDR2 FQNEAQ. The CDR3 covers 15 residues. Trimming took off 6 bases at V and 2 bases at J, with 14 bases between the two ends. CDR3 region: CASRPETTAGNTIYF. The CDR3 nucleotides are TGTGCCAGCAGACCAGAGACTACGGCTGGAAACACCATATATTTT.

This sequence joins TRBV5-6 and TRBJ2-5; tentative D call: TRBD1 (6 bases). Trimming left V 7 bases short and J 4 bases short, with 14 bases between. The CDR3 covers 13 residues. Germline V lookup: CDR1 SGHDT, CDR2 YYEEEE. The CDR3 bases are TGTGCCAGCCGCGACAGGAGTGGAGAGACCCAGTACTTC. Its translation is CASRDRSGETQYF.

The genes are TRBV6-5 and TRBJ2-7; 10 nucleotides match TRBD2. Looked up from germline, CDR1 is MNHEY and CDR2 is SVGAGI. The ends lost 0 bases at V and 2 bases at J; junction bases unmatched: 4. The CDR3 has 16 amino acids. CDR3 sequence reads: CASSYSTSGYPYEQYF. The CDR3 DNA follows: TGTGCCAGCAGTTACTCGACTAGCGGGTACCCCTACGAGCAGTACTTC.